The 7 T cell receptor beta chains below come from one sample, sequenced in a study of T cells in Graves' hyperthyroidism and ophthalmopathy. Amplified TCR beta CDR3 regions derived from RNA transcripts. The study used the HTBI primer set for a first-round RT-PCR of the TCR CDR3. In TCRdb, the multiplex PCR reads were re-called with MiXCR into one record per CDR3 protein. The table has hundreds of thousands of distinct CDR3 sequences, 15% to 20% seen once. Sequenced material: blood. All receptors come from a woman aged 45-59 years with Graves' hyperthyroidism that later progressed to Graves' ophthalmopathy.

This rearrangement joins TRBV12-3 or TRBV12-4 to TRBJ1-4, with a possible D match to TRBD1 (6 bases). The V end lost 5 bases, the J end lost 3 bases, and 10 bases lay between the germline ends. CDR3 length: 14 amino acids. This CDR3 is CASSRQVANEKLFF. CDR3 in DNA: TGTGCCAGCAGTCGACAGGTGGCTAATGAAAAACTGTTTTTT.

The CDR3 nucleotides read TGTGCCATCAGTGCTGAAGCTGAAGCTTTCTTT. Amino acids: CAISAEAEAFF. This sequence joins TRBV10-3 and TRBJ1-1; the D is unclear. The CDR3 runs 11 residues. The germline V and J ends were trimmed by 4 bases and 6 bases, with 6 bases remaining between them. CDR1 is ENHRY, CDR2 SYGVKD, per germline.

This clonotype occurred a few times. The chain links TRBV5-5 to TRBJ2-5; 9 bases are shared with TRBD2. Germline CDR1 reads SGHKS; CDR2 reads YYEKEE (reference sequence). J lost 4 bases, V lost 2 bases, and 3 bases had no gene match. CDR3 length: 14 residues. The CDR3 nucleotides are TGTGCCAGCAGCTTTAGCGGGGGCAGAGAGACCCAGTACTTC. Protein: CASSFSGGRETQYF.

This clonotype has a handful of counts. The genes are TRBV7-9 and TRBJ2-5, with 7 bases matching TRBD1. The CDR3 sequence is 15 residues long. Germline CDR1 is SEHNR and CDR2 is FQNEAQ (reference sequence). The trim removed 0 bases at V and 5 bases at J, leaving 6 bases unmatched. The CDR3 reads CASSLARQGVETQYF. CDR3 coding DNA: TGTGCCAGCAGCTTAGCCCGACAGGGTGTGGAGACCCAGTACTTC. The complete variable domain, with remaining parts taken from reference TRBV7-9 and TRBJ2-5, reads DTGVSQNPRHKITKRGQNVTFRCDPISEHNRLYWYRQTLGQGPEFLTYFQNEAQLEKSRLLSDRFSAERPKGSFSTLEIQRTEQGDSAMYLCASSLARQGVETQYFGPGTRLLVL.

Ten or more counts support this clonotype. The chain is built from TRBV5-1 and TRBJ2-3; maybe TRBD2 (5 bases). Germline V gene lookup returns CDR1 SGHRS and CDR2 YFSETQ. The CDR3 loop spans 15 amino acids. Trimming pared 1 base from V and 0 bases from J, leaving 9 bases between. The CDR3 DNA is TGCGCCAGCAGCTTGATGCAGCGGAGCACAGATACGCAGTATTTT. It is translated as CASSLMQRSTDTQYF.

J is TRBJ1-1 and V is TRBV29-1; 7 nucleotides match TRBD1. Germline V CDR1 and CDR2: SQVTM, ANQGSEA. V dropped 8 bases and J dropped 3; count of bases not matched to a gene: 9. This CDR3 spans 13 amino acids. CDR3 amino acids: CSSQGGLHTEAFF. DNA of the CDR3: TGCAGCTCCCAGGGGGGACTTCACACTGAAGCTTTCTTT.

This chain connects TRBV20-1 to TRBJ2-3; weak D call: TRBD2 (6 bases). With 4 bases removed from V and 2 bases from J, the gap between germline ends came to 10 bases. Germline lookup yields CDR1 DFQATT and CDR2 SNEGSKA (reference sequence). The CDR3 runs to 13 residues. CDR3 nucleotides: TGCAGTGCTAATGGGGGACTCACAGATACGCAGTATTTT. It codes for CSANGGLTDTQYF.